The clone carrying this T cell receptor beta chain came up once. The CDR3 totals 13 residues. Germline lookup yields CDR1 SGHTA and CDR2 FQGNSA. After removal of 4 bases from V and 3 bases from J, the junction contained 2 bases not matched to a gene. This specimen belongs to a study of shared T cell receptors in the human thymus. Sequenced by immunoSEQ multiplex PCR; TCRdb stores in-frame clones only, minus some. The sample shows just under 550,000 clones, approximately 80% of them seen only once. This same sample was also taken into another study, of human thymus T cells. That work adds: Thymus tissue for the work was resected from patients undergoing corrective heart surgery.

The TCR was taken from a boy younger than two with a congenital heart defect. The rearrangement joins TRBV7-2 to TRBJ2-7; TRBD2 matches 8 bases. The sample was thymocytes. The CDR3 nucleotides are TGTGCCAGCAGCTCCGGGGGGGACTACGAGCAGTACTTC. Amino acids: CASSSGGDYEQYF.